The 26 T cell receptor beta chains in this list originate from one sample, sequenced in a study of cytomegalovirus exposure and HLA in healthy donors. PCR primers comprised 60 Vbeta and 13 Jbeta primers. The assay was immunoSEQ multiplex PCR, and TCRdb's table has in-frame clones only and misses some. The sample comprises approximately 190,000 clones, 80% of which are singletons, and over 5.5% rests with the top ten. The sequenced sample consisted of PBMCs. These receptors all come from a man aged 35 to 55 in good health and CMV-seropositive.

The CDR3 spells CASSLNRVNYGYTF. The CDR3, as DNA: TGTGCCAGCAGCTTAAACAGGGTAAACTATGGCTACACCTTC. The chain combines TRBV7-2 with TRBJ1-2; D is perhaps TRBD1 (6 bases). The V end was cut by 2 bases, the J end by 2 bases, with 9 bases between. CDR1 and CDR2 from the germline V gene are SGHTA and FQGNSA. CDR3 length: 14 residues.

The V call is TRBV2, the J call TRBJ1-5; 10 nucleotides match TRBD1. The V gene end was trimmed by 2 bases and the J gene end by 7 bases; junction bases not matched to a gene: 5. Germline assignment: CDR1 SNHLY and CDR2 FYNNEI. CDR3 length: 15 residues. The CDR3 bases are TGTGCCAGCAGTGAAATAAGGACAGGGGGGCAGCCCCAGCATTTT. It specifies CASSEIRTGGQPQHF. The whole variable domain, remainder taken from reference TRBV2 and TRBJ1-5, is EPEVTQTPSHQVTQMGQEVILRCVPISNHLYFYWYRQILGQKVEFLVSFYNNEISEKSEIFDDQFSVERPDGSNFTLKIRSTKLEDSAMYFCASSEIRTGGQPQHFGDGTRLSIL.

The chain links TRBV9 to TRBJ2-3; 12 positions match TRBD2. The CDR3 consists of 17 residues. Per the germline V gene, CDR1 is SGDLS and CDR2 is YYNGEE. The V and J ends lost 4 bases and 6 bases, in that order; junction bases with no gene match: 12. In DNA form, the CDR3 reads TGTGCCAGCAGCACCCGGACTAGCGGGGACCGGCGGGATACGCAGTATTTT. It encodes CASSTRTSGDRRDTQYF.

This chain joins TRBV5-1 and TRBJ2-7, with 9 bases identical to TRBD1. The CDR3 loop spans 13 amino acids. The germline gives CDR1 SGHRS, CDR2 YFSETQ. V was clipped by 4 bases and J by 6 bases; unmatched bases: 5. CDR3 sequence reads: CASSGRTGVEQYF. The CDR3 DNA reads TGCGCCAGCAGCGGTAGGACAGGGGTCGAGCAGTACTTC.

V gene TRBV7-2 combines with J gene TRBJ1-2; tentative D call: TRBD1 (5 bases). The germline V gene encodes CDR1 SGHTA and CDR2 FQGNSA. The CDR3 spans 13 residues. Deletions cut 8 bases from V and 7 bases from J, with 17 bases between. The DNA for the CDR3 is TGTGCCAGCGGGCTCCGGGACTCCGGTGGCTACACCTTC. Translated, it gives CASGLRDSGGYTF. Full variable domain (remainder filled in from reference TRBV7-2 and TRBJ1-2): GAGVSQSPSNKVTEKGKDVELRCDPISGHTALYWYRQSLGQGLEFLIYFQGNSAPDKSGLPSDRFSAERTGGSVSTLTIQRTQQEDSAVYLCASGLRDSGGYTFGSGTRLTVV.

The chain uses TRBV6-5 and TRBJ1-2; the D gene is possibly TRBD1 (5 bases). The V and J ends lost 6 bases and 8 bases respectively, with 19 bases between them. CDR3 size: 14 residues. Germline CDR1 MNHEY, CDR2 SVGAGI. The CDR3 nucleotides are TGTGCCAGCAGGCCTCAGGGTCGTATTGAAGGCTACACCTTC. Translation gives CASRPQGRIEGYTF.

The V and J genes are TRBV5-5 and TRBJ1-1; TRBD1 is a possible D gene (5 bases). CDR1 and CDR2 from the germline V gene are SGHKS and YYEKEE (reference sequence). The CDR3 loop spans 13 amino acids. V gave up 2 bases and J gave up 5 bases, with 10 bases separating them. CDR3 coding DNA: TGTGCCAGCAGCTTAGCGGGGCAAACTGAAGCTTTCTTT. Protein product: CASSLAGQTEAFF.

This chain links TRBV5-4 with TRBJ1-5; 10 nucleotides align to TRBD1. There are 15 residues in the CDR3. CDR1 and CDR2 from the germline V gene are SGHNT and YYREEE (reference sequence). V was clipped by 4 bases and J by 2 bases; unmatched bases: 3. CDR3 protein: CASSPGQGGNQPQHF. The CDR3 DNA follows: TGTGCCAGCAGCCCCGGACAGGGGGGCAATCAGCCCCAGCATTTT.

The chain links TRBV9 to TRBJ1-3; D gene ambiguous. The CDR3 spans 13 residues. V gave up 3 bases and J gave up 0 bases, with 4 bases separating them. Germline lookup yields CDR1 SGDLS and CDR2 YYNGEE. CDR3 amino acids: CASSGSSGNTIYF. The CDR3 DNA is TGTGCCAGCAGCGGGAGCTCTGGAAACACCATATATTTT.

This clone has only a few counts. The genes are TRBV28 and TRBJ2-5; 7 nucleotides match TRBD1. CDR1 and CDR2 (germline): MDHEN, SYDVKM. Germline trimming cut 1 base from V and 2 bases from J; bases unmatched to any gene: 4. The CDR3 covers 15 residues. This chain's CDR3 is CASSLSQGQQETQYF. In nucleotides, the CDR3 is TGTGCCAGCAGTTTATCCCAGGGACAGCAAGAGACCCAGTACTTC.

The V gene is TRBV28, the J gene TRBJ1-2, with TRBD1 as a possible D gene (5 bases). The germline CDR1 and CDR2 sequences are MDHEN and SYDVKM. V shed 6 bases and J shed 0 bases, with 14 bases lying between them. This CDR3 spans 15 amino acids. CDR3 nucleotide sequence: TGTGCCAGCAGCCTAACGGGGGGGGCTAACTATGGCTACACCTTC. Protein product: CASSLTGGANYGYTF.

Worth noting for this clone: This specimen includes other DNA sequences encoding the same CDR3. V and J are TRBV25-1 and TRBJ2-5, with a tentative D call TRBD2 (5 bases). Germline V gives CDR1 MGHDK, CDR2 SYGVNS. This CDR3 has 14 residues. Trimming took off 0 bases at V and 5 bases at J, with 10 bases between the two ends. The CDR3 sequence is CASSEYGVGETQYF. The CDR3 bases are TGTGCCAGCAGTGAATACGGGGTAGGGGAGACCCAGTACTTC.

The count of this clone is one. V and J are TRBV2 and TRBJ1-1, with D possibly being TRBD1 (5 bases). The CDR3 extends over 17 amino acids. CDR1 SNHLY and CDR2 FYNNEI come from the germline V gene. Trimming left V 1 base short and J 2 bases short, with 17 bases between. This CDR3 is CASSEGPLGGENTEAFF. In DNA form, the CDR3 reads TGTGCCAGCAGTGAAGGGCCTCTGGGAGGGGAAAACACTGAAGCTTTCTTT. Combining the CDR3 with reference TRBV2 and TRBJ1-1 gives the whole variable domain EPEVTQTPSHQVTQMGQEVILRCVPISNHLYFYWYRQILGQKVEFLVSFYNNEISEKSEIFDDQFSVERPDGSNFTLKIRSTKLEDSAMYFCASSEGPLGGENTEAFFGQGTRLTVV.

The chain combines TRBV10-1 with TRBJ2-5; D is possibly TRBD1 (6 bases). The last part of the DNA fits TRBJ2-7 better; the J call may be wrong. The CDR3 has 10 amino acids. CDR1 and CDR2 from the germline V gene are WNHNN and SYGVQD (reference sequence). CDR3 sequence (DNA): TGCGCCAAAACAGGGCGCGAGCAGTACTTC. Translated: CAKTGREQYF.

A few counts support this clone. The rearrangement joins TRBV20-1 to TRBJ2-7; D is unresolved. Between the trimmed V and J ends, which lost 0 bases and 7 bases, there was a span of 7 bases. This CDR3 is built from 11 residues. CDR1 is DFQATT and CDR2 is SNEGSKA in the germline V gene (reference sequence). CDR3 loop: CSAREPGEQYF. The CDR3 region has the DNA TGCAGTGCTAGAGAGCCCGGGGAGCAGTACTTC.

The chain employs TRBV11-2 and TRBJ1-5; D is unclear. The germline CDR1 and CDR2 sequences are SGHAT and FQNNGV. Trimming removed 1 base from V and 6 bases from J, with 7 bases in between. CDR3 size: 13 residues. The CDR3 nucleotides are TGTGCCAGCAGCTTAGGGAGAAGTCAGCCCCAGCATTTT. Translated: CASSLGRSQPQHF.

V and J are TRBV7-8 and TRBJ2-1; 8 nucleotides align to TRBD1. The length of the CDR3 is 11 residues. The junction had 4 bases not matched to a gene; V was cut back by 5 bases and J by 13 bases. Germline assignment: CDR1 SGHVS and CDR2 FQNEAQ. The DNA for the CDR3 is TGTGCCAGCAGCCTCTCAGGGGGCCAGTTCTTC. Amino acids: CASSLSGGQFF.

Details on this clone: This sample also contains other DNA sequences that code for the same CDR3. This chain connects TRBV7-8 to TRBJ1-2; 9 bases line up with TRBD1. The CDR3 length is 14 residues. The V gene's germline CDR1 is SGHVS and CDR2 FQNEAQ. The V segment lost 4 bases and the J segment 3 bases; nucleotides outside the gene matches: 3. In nucleotides, the CDR3 is TGTGCCAGCAGCTCAACAGGGGGCGACTATGGCTACACCTTC. Translated: CASSSTGGDYGYTF.

This sequence joins TRBV13 and TRBJ2-1; weak D call: TRBD2 (7 bases). The CDR3 totals 15 residues. CDR1 is PRHDT and CDR2 is FYEKMQ in the germline V gene (reference sequence). Trimming removed 1 base at V and 5 bases at J, with 12 bases between. CDR3 DNA sequence: TGTGCCAGCAGCTTAGCGGGGGGCCGAGACAATGAGCAGTTCTTC. Its protein product is CASSLAGGRDNEQFF. The full variable domain, in which reference TRBV13 and TRBJ2-1 provide the parts outside the CDR3, is AAGVIQSPRHLIKEKRETATLKCYPIPRHDTVYWYQQGPGQDPQFLISFYEKMQSDKGSIPDRFSAQQFSDYHSELNMSSLELGDSALYFCASSLAGGRDNEQFFGPGTRLTVL.

J is TRBJ2-1 and V is TRBV10-3; the D gene is possibly TRBD2 (6 bases). This CDR3 is built from 15 residues. Germline CDR1 ENHRY, CDR2 SYGVKD. V was shortened by 0 bases and J by 4 bases, with 10 bases between the two germline ends. The DNA of the CDR3 is TGTGCCATCAGTGAGTCTGGCGGGGATTACAATGAGCAGTTCTTC. It yields the protein CAISESGGDYNEQFF.

J is TRBJ1-1 and V is TRBV2; 8 positions match TRBD1. With 1 base clipped from V and 4 bases from J, the junction kept 8 bases outside the gene matches. This CDR3 spans 16 amino acids. Germline CDR1 SNHLY, CDR2 FYNNEI. Written as DNA, the CDR3 is TGTGCCAGCAGTGAAGGCAGGGGGCGAGAGGGCACTGAAGCTTTCTTT. Translation gives CASSEGRGREGTEAFF.

The rearrangement joins TRBV25-1 to TRBJ1-5, with TRBD1 matching 8 bases. Unmatched junction bases numbered 11, after V lost 10 bases and J lost 3 bases. This CDR3 region has 15 residues. Looked up from germline, CDR1 is MGHDK and CDR2 is SYGVNS. For the CDR3, the DNA is TGTGCCACCTCGCCAGGACAGGGTAACAATCAGCCCCAGCATTTT. Translated, it gives CATSPGQGNNQPQHF.

V is TRBV9 and J is TRBJ2-3, with 8 positions matching TRBD2. The CDR3 is made up of 17 amino acids. The germline V gene has CDR1 SGDLS and CDR2 YYNGEE. Trimming at V came to 4 bases and at J to 0 bases, leaving 10 bases not matched to a gene. CDR3 DNA sequence: TGTGCCAGCAGCCCAAGAGGCATAGCGGGGAGCACAGATACGCAGTATTTT. Amino acid sequence: CASSPRGIAGSTDTQYF.

The J gene is TRBJ1-1, the V gene TRBV7-8, with 9 bases fitting TRBD1. The germline CDR1 and CDR2 sequences are SGHVS and FQNEAQ. The CDR3 sequence is 13 residues long. V shed 1 base, J shed 10 bases, and the junction held 4 bases outside the gene matches. The CDR3 loop is CASSLGDRAGAFF. CDR3 in DNA: TGTGCCAGCAGCTTAGGGGACAGGGCTGGAGCTTTCTTT.

The chain joins TRBV2 to TRBJ1-6; TRBD1 agrees at 9 bases. This CDR3 is 14 amino acids long. Losses at the gene ends were 5 bases for V and 9 bases for J; bases not matched to a gene: 5. Per the germline V gene, CDR1 is SNHLY and CDR2 is FYNNEI. CDR3 nucleotides: TGTGCCAGCAGTTCCGGGACAGGGCCTTCACCCCTCCACTTT. Its protein product is CASSSGTGPSPLHF. Full variable domain (rest looked up from reference TRBV2 and TRBJ1-6): EPEVTQTPSHQVTQMGQEVILRCVPISNHLYFYWYRQILGQKVEFLVSFYNNEISEKSEIFDDQFSVERPDGSNFTLKIRSTKLEDSAMYFCASSSGTGPSPLHFGNGTRLTVT.

This clone was recorded a few times. This chain uses TRBV10-2 with TRBJ1-4, with D maybe TRBD1 (5 bases). CDR1 is WSHSY, CDR2 SAAADI, per germline. The V and J ends lost 10 bases and 6 bases respectively, with 12 bases between them. CDR3 length: 12 amino acids. CDR3 protein: CATDKGHEKLFF. The CDR3 DNA reads as TGCGCCACCGACAAGGGGCATGAAAAACTGTTTTTT.